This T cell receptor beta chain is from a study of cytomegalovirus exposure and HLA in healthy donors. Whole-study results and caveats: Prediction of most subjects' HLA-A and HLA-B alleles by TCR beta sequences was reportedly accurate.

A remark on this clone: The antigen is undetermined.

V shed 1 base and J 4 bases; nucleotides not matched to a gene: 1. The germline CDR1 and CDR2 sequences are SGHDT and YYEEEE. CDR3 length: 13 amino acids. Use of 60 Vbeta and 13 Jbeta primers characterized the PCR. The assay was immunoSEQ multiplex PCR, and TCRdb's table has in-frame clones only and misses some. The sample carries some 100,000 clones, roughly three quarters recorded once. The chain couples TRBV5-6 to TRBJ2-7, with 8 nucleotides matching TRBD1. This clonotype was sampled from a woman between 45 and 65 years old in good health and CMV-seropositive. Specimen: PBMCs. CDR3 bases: TGTGCCAGCAGCTTGACAGGGGGGTACGAGCAGTACTTC. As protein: CASSLTGGYEQYF. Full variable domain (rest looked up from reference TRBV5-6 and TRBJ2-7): DAGVTQSPTHLIKTRGQQVTLRCSPKSGHDTVSWYQQALGQGPQFIFQYYEEEERQRGNFPDRFSGHQFPNYSSELNVNALLLGDSALYLCASSLTGGYEQYFGPGTRLTVT.